This T cell receptor (beta chain) was sequenced for a study of blood T cell repertoires in COVID-19. At the level of the study: Samples came from the United States, Italy and Spain, spanning acute and convalescent COVID-19. PBMCs, B-cell-depleted T cells, or T cells were the source of the cDNA or gDNA that made up the material.

Recruited during active infection, patients (from Seattle) were subsequently followed longitudinally. In the authors' methods: How many nucleated cells were present was estimated from reference gene primer amplification. Clones were sequenced by immunoSEQ multiplex PCR, and TCRdb holds only the in-frame ones, with some missing. The V and J calls and the clone size are those of that table, but D and trimming were determined from the DNA. The sample has fewer than 350,000 clones; more than 70% are singletons. Sequenced: peripheral blood. The source of this sequence is a woman aged 60-75 years with COVID-19, enrolled during active disease.

The CDR3: CASSPLQFYGYTF. The DNA for the CDR3 is TGTGCCAGCTCACCACTCCAGTTCTATGGCTACACCTTC. The V call is TRBV18, the J call TRBJ1-2; no firm D call. V was clipped by 1 base and J by 4 bases, with 7 bases between them. Germline lookup yields CDR1 KGHSH and CDR2 LQKENI. CDR3 length: 13 amino acids.